These T cell receptor beta chains were read from a single sample in a study of T-cell reconstitution after alpha-beta-depleted transplantation in children. TCRdb independently ran MiXCR on the PCR reads; one entry per CDR3 protein. The sample includes under 250,000 distinct CDR3 sequences, approximately 17% of them seen just once. The source was PBMCs, mostly from graft donor cells, collected 360 days after TCRalphabeta/CD19-depleted stem cell transplant. The receptors originated from a male patient aged 2 to 9 who had a stem cell transplant for acute lymphoblastic leukemia, so the T cells may come from the graft donor. Both conserved end residues are part of each CDR3. D genes are given only for firm matches. Clone size is not always given. Where it is, it says once, few, many or a class for expanded clones.

D: TRBD1
V: TRBV24-1
J: TRBJ1-2
size: .
DNA: TGTGCCACCAGTACAGGGGATGGTGGCTACACCTTC
CDR3: CATSTGDGGYTF

D: .
V: TRBV29-1
J: TRBJ1-2
size: .
DNA: TGCAGCGTTGAAGACCCGAAACCAGGCTACACCTTC
CDR3: CSVEDPKPGYTF

D: TRBD2
V: TRBV13
J: TRBJ2-3
size: .
DNA: TGTGCCAGCGGCTCCAGGCCTAGCGGAGGGGCAGATACGCAGTATTTT
CDR3: CASGSRPSGGADTQYF

D: TRBD1
V: TRBV9
J: TRBJ2-7
size: .
DNA: TGTGCCAGCAGCGTAGACAGGGGAGTGTCCCTCTACGAGCAGTACTTC
CDR3: CASSVDRGVSLYEQYF

D: TRBD2
V: TRBV5-1
J: TRBJ2-7
size: many
DNA: TGCGCCAGCGCCCCCAGCGGGAGCTCCTACGAGCAGTACTTC
CDR3: CASAPSGSSYEQYF

D: .
V: TRBV10-1
J: TRBJ2-1
size: .
DNA: TGCGCCAGCAGTGAATGGAAAGGGGCGACCCTGGGCGGTGAGCAGTTCTTC
CDR3: CASSEWKGATLGGEQFF

D: .
V: TRBV6-1
J: TRBJ2-4
size: .
DNA: TGTGCCAGCAGCCCCGGGGCTTTTGCCAAAAACATTCAGTACTTC
CDR3: CASSPGAFAKNIQYF

D: .
V: TRBV12-3/TRBV12-4
J: TRBJ2-7
size: few
DNA: TGTGCCAGCAGTTTGTTCGTCTACGAGCAGTACTTC
CDR3: CASSLFVYEQYF

D: .
V: TRBV29-1
J: TRBJ1-5
size: few
DNA: TGCAGCGCTTGCCGAGGTAGCAATCAGCCCCAGCATTTT
CDR3: CSACRGSNQPQHF

D: .
V: TRBV2
J: TRBJ2-3
size: .
DNA: TGTGCCAGCAGCCGACAGCCTAGCACAGATACGCAGTATTTT
CDR3: CASSRQPSTDTQYF

D: .
V: TRBV5-1
J: TRBJ2-4
size: .
DNA: TGCGCCAGCAGCTTGGAGGGGACGGTGGCCAAAAACATTCAGTACTTC
CDR3: CASSLEGTVAKNIQYF

D: .
V: TRBV6-2/TRBV6-3
J: TRBJ2-7
size: .
DNA: TGTGCCAGCAAGGACGAGCAGTACTTC
CDR3: CASKDEQYF

D: .
V: TRBV23-1
J: TRBJ1-1
size: .
DNA: TGCGCCAGCAGTTTACGGGGGGTACCCACTGAAGCTTTCTTT
CDR3: CASSLRGVPTEAFF

D: .
V: TRBV6-2/TRBV6-3
J: TRBJ1-1
size: .
DNA: TGTGCCAGCAGTTACACCAACAAGGGTGAAGCTTTCTTT
CDR3: CASSYTNKGEAFF

D: .
V: TRBV6-5
J: TRBJ1-6
size: few
DNA: TGTGCCAGCAGTAACCCACAGGGTCCTTCGCTTAATTCACCCCTCCACTTT
CDR3: CASSNPQGPSLNSPLHF

D: .
V: TRBV18
J: TRBJ1-2
size: .
DNA: TGTGCCAGCTCACCATTGGGGGCTTTCACCTATGGCTACACCTTC
CDR3: CASSPLGAFTYGYTF

D: TRBD2
V: TRBV12-3/TRBV12-4
J: TRBJ2-2
size: .
DNA: TGTGCCAGCAGTTACTCCGGGACTAGCGGGGGGGAGCTGTTTTTT
CDR3: CASSYSGTSGGELFF

D: .
V: TRBV5-1
J: TRBJ2-6
size: .
DNA: TGCGCCAGCAGCTTGACAAAGAGAACCGACTCTGGGGCCAACGTCCTGACTTTC
CDR3: CASSLTKRTDSGANVLTF

D: .
V: TRBV5-1
J: TRBJ2-1
size: few
DNA: TGCGCCAGCAGCTTTGGTGCTGACACGAATGAGCAGTTCTTC
CDR3: CASSFGADTNEQFF

D: .
V: TRBV15
J: TRBJ2-2
size: few
DNA: TGTGCCACCAGCAAAGAGTACACCGGGGAGCTGTTTTTT
CDR3: CATSKEYTGELFF

D: TRBD2
V: TRBV5-1
J: TRBJ2-1
size: .
DNA: TGCGCCAGCAGCTTAACTAGCGGGGGGGCTTACAATGAGCAGTTCTTC
CDR3: CASSLTSGGAYNEQFF

D: TRBD2
V: TRBV5-1
J: TRBJ2-2
size: .
DNA: TGCGCCAGCAGGTCCGCGGGGGGAAGGAACACCGGGGAGCTGTTTTTT
CDR3: CASRSAGGRNTGELFF

D: .
V: TRBV7-8
J: TRBJ1-4
size: .
DNA: TGTGCCAGCAGCTTAGGAGGTGCTTTCTACAGGGTTGGAGAAAAACTGTTTTTT
CDR3: CASSLGGAFYRVGEKLFF

D: .
V: TRBV15
J: TRBJ2-7
size: many
DNA: TGTGCCACCAGCAGAGATCCCGGACTGGGTTTATGTATCTTC
CDR3: CATSRDPGLGLCIF

D: .
V: TRBV25-1
J: TRBJ2-7
size: few
DNA: TGTGCCAGCACCCACAGGGACGAGCAGTACTTC
CDR3: CASTHRDEQYF

D: TRBD2
V: TRBV29-1
J: TRBJ2-7
size: few
DNA: TGCAGCGTTGAAGTTCGAACGGGGAGGGTATACGAGCAGTACTTC
CDR3: CSVEVRTGRVYEQYF

D: TRBD1
V: TRBV12-3/TRBV12-4
J: TRBJ1-1
size: few
DNA: TGTGCCAGCAGCAGGGACAGGCCTGAAGCTTTCTTT
CDR3: CASSRDRPEAFF

D: .
V: TRBV29-1
J: TRBJ2-2
size: .
DNA: TGCAGCGTTGAGGCCTTAGCGGCCACCGGGGAGCTGTTTTTT
CDR3: CSVEALAATGELFF

D: TRBD1
V: TRBV29-1
J: TRBJ1-1
size: few
DNA: TGCAGCGTTGATCGTAGGGGGCCCAAGAAGAGGGACACTGAAGCTTTCTTT
CDR3: CSVDRRGPKKRDTEAFF

D: .
V: TRBV5-4
J: TRBJ1-2
size: few
DNA: TGTGCCAGCAGCCGCCCGGACACGTCTAACTATGGCTACACCTTC
CDR3: CASSRPDTSNYGYTF

D: TRBD1
V: TRBV18
J: TRBJ1-1
size: .
DNA: TGTGCCAGCTCACCACCGGTAAGGACAGGGGGCTTTTGGACCACTGAAGCTTTCTTT
CDR3: CASSPPVRTGGFWTTEAFF

D: .
V: TRBV24-1
J: TRBJ2-5
size: .
DNA: TGTGCCACCAGTGATAAGGGTTGGGGTCGGGCCCAGTACTTC
CDR3: CATSDKGWGRAQYF

D: .
V: TRBV19
J: TRBJ1-1
size: .
DNA: TGTGCCAGTATTCTCGGGACACACACTGAAGCTTTCTTT
CDR3: CASILGTHTEAFF

D: TRBD1
V: TRBV9
J: TRBJ2-2
size: .
DNA: TGTGCCAGCAGCGTAGGGACAGGGGGGTCTTTGAACACCGGGGAGCTGTTTTTT
CDR3: CASSVGTGGSLNTGELFF

D: .
V: TRBV5-5
J: TRBJ2-5
size: once
DNA: TGTGCCAGCAGCTTGGCTAGCCCGCCGTCCCAAGAGACCCAGTACTTC
CDR3: CASSLASPPSQETQYF

D: TRBD1
V: TRBV20-1
J: TRBJ2-7
size: .
DNA: TGCAGTGCTAGAGATGACGGGACAGGGGGTAGCGAGCAGTACTTC
CDR3: CSARDDGTGGSEQYF

D: .
V: TRBV18
J: TRBJ1-2
size: .
DNA: TGTGCCAGCTCACCTCCGCCGGCTACCACCTATGGCTACACCTTC
CDR3: CASSPPPATTYGYTF

D: .
V: TRBV12-3/TRBV12-4
J: TRBJ2-3
size: few
DNA: TGTGCCAGCACTATTAGGGATACGCAGTATTTT
CDR3: CASTIRDTQYF

D: TRBD1
V: TRBV7-6
J: TRBJ2-1
size: .
DNA: TGTGCCAGCAGCTTAGACGGGACAGGGGGCAATGAGCAGTTCTTC
CDR3: CASSLDGTGGNEQFF

D: TRBD1
V: TRBV27
J: TRBJ1-3
size: .
DNA: TGTGCCAGCAGTCACAGGGGAGAGGGAAACACCATATATTTT
CDR3: CASSHRGEGNTIYF

D: .
V: TRBV5-6
J: TRBJ2-3
size: few
DNA: TGTGCCAGCAGCTCCTGGGTGATGGGGGATACGCAGTATTTT
CDR3: CASSSWVMGDTQYF

D: TRBD2
V: TRBV20-1
J: TRBJ2-1
size: many
DNA: TGCAGTGCTAGAGACCCAGGAGCGGGGGGGCCCAATGAGCAGTTCTTC
CDR3: CSARDPGAGGPNEQFF

D: TRBD1
V: TRBV7-2
J: TRBJ2-6
size: few
DNA: TGTGCCAGCAGCAGACGACAGGGGTCCAACGTCCTGACTTTC
CDR3: CASSRRQGSNVLTF

D: TRBD2
V: TRBV20-1
J: TRBJ2-5
size: few
DNA: TGCAGTGCGGAACCACTAGCGGGGGGGCAAGAGACCCAGTACTTC
CDR3: CSAEPLAGGQETQYF

D: .
V: TRBV4-2
J: TRBJ2-7
size: many
DNA: TGTGCCAGCAGCCAAGCCGACACCAAGCTTGGGCAGGGCAACTACGAGCAGTACTTC
CDR3: CASSQADTKLGQGNYEQYF

D: TRBD2
V: TRBV5-1
J: TRBJ2-7
size: .
DNA: TGCGCCAGCAGCTTGGGGACTAGCGGGGGGAACTACGAGCAGTACTTC
CDR3: CASSLGTSGGNYEQYF

D: TRBD1
V: TRBV2
J: TRBJ2-1
size: few
DNA: TGTGCCAGCATCGGCCAGGGGGACAATGAGCAGTTCTTC
CDR3: CASIGQGDNEQFF

D: TRBD1
V: TRBV27
J: TRBJ2-1
size: many
DNA: TGTGCCAGCAGTCCCGGGACAGTTGGTGAGCAGTTCTTC
CDR3: CASSPGTVGEQFF

D: .
V: TRBV28
J: TRBJ2-7
size: few
DNA: TGTGCCAGCAGTTTGTCTATAAATAGTGGCAAGTGGAACTACGAGCAGTACTTC
CDR3: CASSLSINSGKWNYEQYF

D: .
V: TRBV28
J: TRBJ1-5
size: .
DNA: TGTGCCAGCAGTTTTCGGGACGGTATAAATCAGCCCCAGCATTTT
CDR3: CASSFRDGINQPQHF

D: TRBD2
V: TRBV12-3/TRBV12-4
J: TRBJ2-5
size: few
DNA: TGTGCCAGCAGCCCGGGGGGGGGCGCAGGAGAGACCCAGTACTTC
CDR3: CASSPGGGAGETQYF

D: .
V: TRBV6-2/TRBV6-3
J: TRBJ2-1
size: few
DNA: TGTGCCAGCAGCCGGGACCAACAATTGGCGCAGTTCTTC
CDR3: CASSRDQQLAQFF

D: TRBD2
V: TRBV9
J: TRBJ2-7
size: few
DNA: TGTGCCAGCAGCCCCTGGACTAGCGGGGGGGCCGGCGAGCAGTACTTC
CDR3: CASSPWTSGGAGEQYF

D: TRBD2
V: TRBV12-3/TRBV12-4
J: TRBJ2-1
size: few
DNA: TGTGCCAGCAGTTTCCCTACCGGGACTAGTTACAATGAGCAGTTCTTC
CDR3: CASSFPTGTSYNEQFF

D: .
V: TRBV11-1
J: TRBJ2-3
size: .
DNA: TGTGCCAGCAGCTCTCGGGCGGACGGAGATACGCAGTATTTT
CDR3: CASSSRADGDTQYF

D: TRBD2
V: TRBV4-3
J: TRBJ2-1
size: .
DNA: TGCGCCAGCAGCCAAGGAATCGGGACTAGCTTGTACAATGAGCAGTTCTTC
CDR3: CASSQGIGTSLYNEQFF

D: .
V: TRBV6-5
J: TRBJ2-7
size: few
DNA: TGTGCCAGCAGTTACTCGAGGCTTTCCACTTACGAGCAGTACTTC
CDR3: CASSYSRLSTYEQYF